What follows describes a single T cell receptor (beta chain). This sample stems from a study of blood T cell repertoires in COVID-19. The repertoire was sequenced with immunoSEQ multiplex PCR; TCRdb's copy has only in-frame clones and lacks some. Seen here are about 52,000 clones, about 90% observed once, and the top ten hold 9%. The germline V gene has CDR1 SGHRS and CDR2 YFSETQ. CDR3 length equals 14 residues. Losses at the gene ends were 4 bases for V and 1 base for J; bases not matched to a gene: 4. V usage is TRBV5-1 and J usage is TRBJ1-1; 7 bases line up with TRBD1. Sample: peripheral blood. The sequence derives from a man aged 80 or over with active or convalescent COVID-19. The CDR3: CASSAGTANTEAFF. The CDR3 DNA sequence: TGCGCCAGCAGCGCCGGGACAGCGAACACTGAAGCTTTCTTT.